A single sample gave rise to the 11 T cell receptor beta chains below, sequenced in a study of T cells in Graves' hyperthyroidism and ophthalmopathy. Regions amplified from RNA transcripts were the TCR beta CDR3 regions. HTBI primers drove first-round RT-PCR of the TCR CDR3. TCRdb called the multiplex PCR reads again in MiXCR, with one record for every CDR3 protein. The sample carries 530,000 or so distinct CDR3 sequences, approximately 44% recorded once. The specimen sequenced was peripheral blood or thyroid tissue (not recorded which). These TCRs come from a woman in her late teens or twenties with Graves' hyperthyroidism.

This clonotype appeared many times. Here the CDR3 reads CASSVVGTSGNGELFF. DNA for the CDR3: TGTGCCAGCAGCGTAGTAGGGACTAGCGGGAACGGGGAGCTGTTTTTT. This chain links TRBV9 with TRBJ2-2; 13 bases align to TRBD2. CDR1 and CDR2 from the germline V gene are SGDLS and YYNGEE. The length of the CDR3 is 16 residues. Trimming removed 0 bases from V and 7 bases from J; junction bases left unmatched: 3.

This clonotype occurred many times. The V gene is TRBV7-9, the J gene TRBJ2-5; D not resolved. Trimming shortened V by 3 bases and J by 3 bases, and 17 bases separated the two germline ends. Looked up from germline, CDR1 is SEHNR and CDR2 is FQNEAQ (reference sequence). There are 16 residues in the CDR3. The chain's CDR3 is CASSFTLGRVKETQYF. The CDR3 DNA follows: TGTGCCAGCAGCTTCACCTTAGGACGGGTGAAAGAGACCCAGTACTTC.

This clonotype was detected ten times or more. The chain carries TRBV14 and TRBJ2-2, with 12 bases lining up with TRBD2. Germline CDR1 is SGHDN and CDR2 is FVKESK. The trim removed 4 bases at V and 1 base at J, leaving 16 bases unmatched. This CDR3 is 21 amino acids long. CDR3 loop: CASSPNRVPTSGRRNTGELFF. CDR3 in DNA: TGTGCCAGCAGCCCAAACAGGGTCCCGACTAGCGGGAGAAGGAACACCGGGGAGCTGTTTTTT.

The rearrangement uses TRBV7-4 and TRBJ2-1, with D maybe TRBD2 (7 bases). CDR3 length equals 12 residues. Between the trimmed V and J ends, which lost 6 bases and 8 bases, there was a span of 11 bases. Germline V gives CDR1 SGHVT, CDR2 SQSDAQ. The CDR3 protein is CASRGGGDEQFF. For the CDR3, the DNA is TGTGCCAGCAGGGGGGGGGGCGATGAGCAGTTCTTC.

In this sample, this clonotype turned up many times. The V gene is TRBV20-1, the J gene TRBJ1-2; a possible D gene is TRBD1 (6 bases). Germline assignment: CDR1 DFQATT and CDR2 SNEGSKA (reference sequence). The CDR3 is 12 residues long. V lost 3 bases and J lost 4, with 9 bases in between. As DNA, the CDR3 is TGCAGTGCTAGCACCAGGGGCTATGGCTACACCTTC. The encoded protein is CSASTRGYGYTF.

As for this clonotype: Given a much more abundant clone one base away, this may be a read error. The chain employs TRBV5-1 and TRBJ1-1; D might be TRBD1 (5 bases). The CDR3 loop spans 14 amino acids. Germline CDR1 is SGHRS and CDR2 is YFSETQ. The CDR3 here is CASSYRAGLSEAFF. The CDR3 region has the DNA TGTGCCAGCAGCTACCGGGCAGGGTTGTCTGAAGCTTTCTTT.

This clonotype appeared many times. DNA of the CDR3: TGTGCCAGCACCTTCGGGGCGGGATACGAGCAGTACTTC. Protein: CASTFGAGYEQYF. The V call is TRBV12-3 or TRBV12-4, the J call TRBJ2-7, with a tentative D call TRBD2 (6 bases). CDR3 length equals 13 residues. V lost 7 bases to trimming and J lost 4 bases, with 14 bases between them.

This clonotype was detected ten times or more. This chain uses TRBV19 with TRBJ1-2, with D unclear. Trimming removed 6 bases at V and 6 bases at J, with 11 bases between. CDR1 is LNHDA and CDR2 is SQIVND in the germline V gene (reference sequence). The CDR3 spans 12 residues. The CDR3 DNA follows: TGTGCCAGTAGGCCAGGCGGGGATGGCTACACCTTC. Protein product: CASRPGGDGYTF.

The CDR3 is CASKPKGGGETQHF. The DNA for the CDR3 is TGTGCCAGCAAACCGAAGGGAGGGGGAGAGACCCAGCATTTT. The rearrangement uses TRBV2 and TRBJ1-5, with D perhaps matching TRBD1 (6 bases). V was shortened by 7 bases and J by 11 bases, with 21 bases between the two germline ends. The CDR3 spans 14 residues. Per the germline V gene, CDR1 is SNHLY and CDR2 is FYNNEI.

This clonotype was seen at least ten times. The J gene is TRBJ2-3, the V gene TRBV29-1; no clear D gene. Trimming cost V 4 bases and J 5 bases, with 7 bases left between them. This CDR3 has 11 amino acids. The germline V gene encodes CDR1 SQVTM and CDR2 ANQGSEA. The CDR3 DNA reads as TGCAGCGTTGGACTTCAAGATACGCAGTATTTT. Translation gives CSVGLQDTQYF.

The chain combines TRBV7-9 with TRBJ2-7; 7 nucleotides line up with TRBD1. The V gene end was trimmed by 5 bases and the J gene end by 3 bases; junction bases not matched to a gene: 13. This CDR3 comprises 16 residues. Germline lookup yields CDR1 SEHNR and CDR2 FQNEAQ (reference sequence). CDR3 loop: CASSALDRSSFYEQYF. CDR3 DNA sequence: TGTGCCAGCAGCGCCCTGGACAGGTCGAGCTTCTACGAGCAGTACTTC.